This passage covers 15 T cell receptor beta chains from one sample sequenced in a study of blood T cell repertoires in COVID-19. The assay was immunoSEQ multiplex PCR, and TCRdb's table has in-frame clones only and misses some. Of approximately 120,000 clones in the sample, about 88% were seen once. The sequencing input was peripheral blood. The receptors shown here come from a woman of 80 years or more with acute or convalescent COVID-19.

V is TRBV5-4 and J is TRBJ1-4; D perhaps matches TRBD1 (6 bases). In germline, CDR1 is SGHNT, CDR2 YYREEE (reference sequence). The CDR3 is 14 amino acids. V shed 0 bases and J shed 7 bases, with 10 bases lying between them. CDR3 region: CASSLDRASEKLFF. The CDR3 coding sequence is TGTGCCAGCAGCTTGGACAGGGCGAGTGAAAAACTGTTTTTT.

V is TRBV3-1 (or the pseudogene TRBV3-2) and J is TRBJ2-1, with 13 nucleotides matching TRBD2. The CDR3 runs to 16 residues. J lost 2 bases, V lost 4 bases, and 2 bases had no gene match. The germline V gene has CDR1 LGHDT and CDR2 YNNKEL (reference sequence). CDR3 amino acids: CASSRLAGGTYNEQFF. In DNA, the CDR3 is TGTGCCAGCAGCCGACTAGCGGGGGGTACCTACAATGAGCAGTTCTTC.

A word on this clone: No DNA is shown, since the ends of the CDR3 on it are uncertain; the CDR3 is the one TCRdb lists. V usage is TRBV12-1 and J usage is TRBJ2-7; TRBD2 was called by the table and not checked on the DNA. TRBV12-1 is tagged as a pseudogene. The length of the CDR3 is 18 amino acids, counting both ends. The CDR3 protein is CASSFAFASGISLNEQYF.

The chain employs TRBV5-1 and TRBJ2-3, with unresolved D. Trimming took 1 base from V and 0 from J, leaving 9 bases between them. Per germline, CDR1 SGHRS and CDR2 YFSETQ. The CDR3 loop spans 15 amino acids. The CDR3 loop reads CASSLSAQSTDTQYF. CDR3 nucleotide sequence: TGCGCCAGCAGCTTGAGCGCTCAAAGCACAGATACGCAGTATTTT.

This rearrangement joins TRBV11-2 to TRBJ2-2, with 9 positions matching TRBD2. CDR1 SGHAT and CDR2 FQNNGV come from the germline V gene. This CDR3 has 19 residues. V was clipped by 5 bases and J by 0 bases; unmatched bases: 13. The CDR3 DNA sequence: TGTGCCAGCAGCAAAAAACCGGGACTAGCCCCTTCGAACACCGGGGAGCTGTTTTTT. Translated, it gives CASSKKPGLAPSNTGELFF. Drawing the rest from reference TRBV11-2 and TRBJ2-2, the complete variable domain is EAGVAQSPRYKIIEKRQSVAFWCNPISGHATLYWYQQILGQGPKLLIQFQNNGVVDDSQLPKDRFSAERLKGVDSTLKIQPAKLEDSAVYLCASSKKPGLAPSNTGELFFGEGSRLTVL.

This clone has more than one count but fewer than ten. V usage is TRBV9 and J usage is TRBJ2-5; 8 nucleotides agree with TRBD2. V lost 0 bases and J lost 2; bases outside the gene matches: 9. In germline, CDR1 is SGDLS, CDR2 YYNGEE. This CDR3 has 17 residues. The DNA of the CDR3 is TGTGCCAGCAGCGTAGTCTCCGCCGGGGGGGGGCAAGAGACCCAGTACTTC. This encodes CASSVVSAGGGQETQYF.

V and J are TRBV5-1 and TRBJ1-4; the match to TRBD1 covers 10 bases. This CDR3 is built from 15 residues. Losses at the gene ends were 1 base for V and 7 bases for J; bases not matched to a gene: 4. Germline V CDR1 and CDR2: SGHRS, YFSETQ. DNA for the CDR3: TGCGCCAGCAGCTTGTGGGACAGGGGAGGTGAAAAACTGTTTTTT. Protein product: CASSLWDRGGEKLFF.

The rearrangement links TRBV30 to TRBJ1-5, with 7 bases aligning to TRBD1. Germline CDR1 GTSNPN, CDR2 SVGIG (reference sequence). V lost 0 bases, J lost 4 bases, and 9 bases stayed unmatched. This CDR3 has 16 amino acids. The CDR3 nucleotides are TGTGCCTGGAGTGTACCGAGGGGGCCTAGTAATCAGCCCCAGCATTTT. Residues: CAWSVPRGPSNQPQHF. Combining the CDR3 with reference TRBV30 and TRBJ1-5 gives the whole variable domain SQTIHQWPATLVQPVGSPLSLECTVEGTSNPNLYWYRQAAGRGLQLLFYSVGIGQISSEVPQNLSASRPQDRQFILSSKKLLLSDSGFYLCAWSVPRGPSNQPQHFGDGTRLSIL.

The chain is built from TRBV27 and TRBJ2-1; TRBD2 matches 10 bases. The CDR3 has 16 residues. The germline V gene encodes CDR1 MNHEY and CDR2 SMNVEV (reference sequence). After removal of 4 bases from V and 7 bases from J, the junction contained 10 bases not matched to a gene. The CDR3 spells CASSSYKREGRNEQFF. CDR3 nucleotides: TGTGCCAGCAGTTCATATAAGCGGGAGGGCCGGAATGAGCAGTTCTTC.

J is TRBJ1-1 and V is TRBV6-6; the D gene is possibly TRBD1 (6 bases). The CDR3 loop spans 15 amino acids. Germline V gene sequence: CDR1 MNHNY, CDR2 SVGAGI (reference sequence). V dropped 6 bases and J dropped 1 base, with 15 bases sitting between them. The CDR3 loop is CASSRPQGENTEAFF. The CDR3 DNA sequence: TGTGCCAGCAGCCGACCACAGGGCGAGAACACTGAAGCTTTCTTT.

This rearrangement joins TRBV27 to TRBJ2-7, with D maybe TRBD1 (5 bases). CDR3 length equals 13 residues. V shed 4 bases and J shed 2 bases, with 9 bases lying between them. Germline CDR1 reads MNHEY; CDR2 reads SMNVEV (reference sequence). The chain's CDR3 is CASSSRQPYEQYF. The CDR3 nucleotides read TGTGCCAGCAGTTCCCGACAGCCCTACGAGCAGTACTTC.

The chain uses TRBV5-1 and TRBJ2-3; perhaps TRBD1 as D (6 bases). The germline V gene encodes CDR1 SGHRS and CDR2 YFSETQ. Trimming removed 2 bases from V and 2 bases from J, with 12 bases in between. The CDR3 consists of 15 residues. CDR3 nucleotide sequence: TGCGCCAGCAGCTTAGGGGGACGAAACACAGATACGCAGTATTTT. Translating gives CASSLGGRNTDTQYF.

The chain has TRBV19 and TRBJ2-3; 7 nucleotides line up with TRBD1. CDR3 length equals 14 residues. Germline assignment: CDR1 LNHDA and CDR2 SQIVND (reference sequence). The J segment lost 6 bases and the V segment lost 4 bases, leaving 7 bases of the junction unmatched. CDR3 loop: CASSKDRNGDTQYF. Here the CDR3 DNA reads TGTGCCAGTAGTAAGGACAGGAATGGGGATACGCAGTATTTT.

This chain joins TRBV5-4 and TRBJ2-3; TRBD2 aligns across 9 bases. V shed 4 bases and J 2 bases; nucleotides not matched to a gene: 5. The germline CDR1 and CDR2 sequences are SGHNT and YYREEE (reference sequence). The CDR3 spans 15 residues. The CDR3 loop is CASSRPSGITDTQYF. The CDR3 bases are TGTGCCAGCAGCCGACCTAGCGGGATCACAGATACGCAGTATTTT.

The chain has TRBV25-1 and TRBJ2-1; 7 bases agree with TRBD1. Germline values: CDR1 MGHDK, CDR2 SYGVNS. This CDR3 contains 16 residues. V lost 1 base and J lost 7; bases outside the gene matches: 10. CDR3: CASSELGGYRSNEQFF. Here the CDR3 DNA reads TGTGCCAGCAGTGAATTAGGGGGCTACAGGTCAAATGAGCAGTTCTTC.